This TCR beta chain comes out of a study of T cells in Graves' hyperthyroidism and ophthalmopathy. Study observations and caveats: Stable hyperthyroidism was separated from ophthalmopathy by a model based on 13 V-J features. Most thyroid clonotypes that were expanded above 0.001 also turned up in blood.

Details on this clonotype: Antigen: not known.

Researchers took RNA transcripts and amplified the TCR beta CDR3 regions from them. HTBI primers were used for first-round RT-PCR of the TCR CDR3. TCRdb ran MiXCR on the multiplex PCR reads and lists one entry per CDR3 protein. The sample has 500,000 to 600,000 distinct CDR3 sequences; 35% to 55% are singletons. This receptor was taken from an adult woman with Graves' disease, either hyperthyroidism or ophthalmopathy (not recorded which). Specimen: peripheral blood or thyroid tissue (not recorded which).

CDR3 nucleotide sequence: TGCGCCAGCAGCACATATGGGGGGTACGAGCAGTACTTC. Its translation is CASSTYGGYEQYF. The chain links TRBV4-1 to TRBJ2-7; a weak D match, TRBD2 (6 bases). Germline values: CDR1 MGHRA, CDR2 YSYEKL. The CDR3 spans 13 residues. V was pared by 5 bases and J by 4 bases, with 12 bases between.